One sample yielded the 26 T cell receptor beta chains listed below, sequenced in a study of graft-versus-host responses after intestinal transplantation. Here immunoSEQ multiplex PCR was the method, and the copy in TCRdb shows in-frame clones only, minus some. The data contain under 30,000 clones, about 92% of them seen just once; the ten biggest clones take up 0.5% to 0.65%. This sample comprised PBMCs, obtained 18 days after transplant. Source of these receptors: a human patient who received an intestinal transplant, so some T cells may come from the graft donor.

The chain is built from TRBV29-1 and TRBJ1-2; D gene uncertain. The germline V and J ends were trimmed by 3 bases and 7 bases, with 3 bases remaining between them. This CDR3 is built from 9 residues. The germline CDR1 and CDR2 sequences are SQVTM and ANQGSEA. CDR3 loop: CSVEPGYTF. The CDR3 DNA is TGCAGCGTTGAGCCTGGCTACACCTTC. The whole variable domain, remainder taken from reference TRBV29-1 and TRBJ1-2, is SAVISQKPSRDICQRGTSLTIQCQVDSQVTMMFWYRQQPGQSLTLIATANQGSEATYESGFVIDKFPISRPNLTFSTLTVSNMSPEDSSIYLCSVEPGYTFGSGTRLTVV.

The chain couples TRBV9 to TRBJ2-1; possibly TRBD2 for D (6 bases). The CDR3 is made up of 15 amino acids. Germline loops: CDR1 SGDLS, CDR2 YYNGEE. The V and J ends lost 3 bases and 6 bases respectively, with 16 bases between them. CDR3 loop: CASSALAWGLNEQFF. The CDR3, as DNA: TGTGCCAGCAGCGCTCTAGCGTGGGGTCTCAATGAGCAGTTCTTC.

The chain recombines TRBV2 with TRBJ2-2; D tentatively fits TRBD1 or TRBD2 (6 bases each). The V gene lost 3 bases and the J gene lost 6 bases, with 8 bases spanning the gap. CDR3 length: 13 amino acids. Germline CDR1 is SNHLY and CDR2 is FYNNEI. Here the CDR3 reads CASSDGGPGELFF. The CDR3 DNA reads as TGTGCCAGCAGTGATGGGGGGCCCGGGGAGCTGTTTTTT.

The chain has TRBV7-7 and TRBJ2-1, with D tentatively TRBD1 or TRBD2 (5 bases each). CDR1 is SSHAT, CDR2 FNYEAQ, per germline (reference sequence). The CDR3 contains 16 residues. V was pared by 2 bases and J by 5 bases, with 16 bases between. CDR3 DNA sequence: TGTGCCAGCAGCTTAAACCCGGGGCTGACGGACAATGAGCAGTTCTTC. Translating it yields CASSLNPGLTDNEQFF.

The CDR3 DNA follows: TGTGCCAGCAGCCGCGGACTAGCGGGGGGGATATACAATGAGCAGTTCTTC. Protein product: CASSRGLAGGIYNEQFF. The chain has TRBV5-6 and TRBJ2-1; 15 nucleotides agree with TRBD2. CDR3 size: 17 residues. The V gene's germline CDR1 is SGHDT and CDR2 YYEEEE. V shed 4 bases, J shed 4 bases, and the junction held 6 bases outside the gene matches. The full variable domain, its missing parts supplied by reference TRBV5-6 and TRBJ2-1, is DAGVTQSPTHLIKTRGQQVTLRCSPKSGHDTVSWYQQALGQGPQFIFQYYEEEERQRGNFPDRFSGHQFPNYSSELNVNALLLGDSALYLCASSRGLAGGIYNEQFFGPGTRLTVL.

This chain links TRBV4-1 with TRBJ2-2; 8 bases agree with TRBD1. The length of the CDR3 is 18 residues. Looked up from germline, CDR1 is MGHRA and CDR2 is YSYEKL. Losses at the gene ends were 3 bases for V and 0 bases for J; bases not matched to a gene: 9. The CDR3 bases are TGCGCCAGCAGCCACCCAGGACAGGGATTCCCGAACACCGGGGAGCTGTTTTTT. Its translation is CASSHPGQGFPNTGELFF.

This clone was seen once. This chain uses TRBV7-9 with TRBJ2-1; D gene unclear. The CDR3 contains 10 residues. CDR1 is SEHNR, CDR2 FQNEAQ, per germline (reference sequence). Trimming stripped 5 bases from V and 6 bases from J, with 2 bases between. CDR3 residues: CASSINEQFF. The CDR3, as DNA: TGTGCCAGCAGCATCAATGAGCAGTTCTTC.

The chain employs TRBV12-5 and TRBJ2-5, with TRBD1 identical over 7 bases. Germline V gene sequence: CDR1 LGHNT, CDR2 FRNRAP. The CDR3 totals 16 residues. V lost 3 bases and J lost 11; bases outside the gene matches: 18. In DNA form, the CDR3 reads TGTGCTAGTGGTTTCTTAACCGGGACAGAGGTGCGAGAGCAGTACTTC. Protein: CASGFLTGTEVREQYF.

The V and J genes are TRBV5-5 and TRBJ1-5; D unresolved. Germline-derived CDR1 and CDR2 are SGHKS and YYEKEE (reference sequence). Trimming took off 0 bases at V and 2 bases at J, with 6 bases between the two ends. The CDR3 sequence is 14 residues long. The CDR3 nucleotides read TGTGCCAGCAGCTTGGTGGCTGGCAATCAGCCCCAGCATTTT. Translating it yields CASSLVAGNQPQHF.

This chain uses TRBV11-1 with TRBJ1-4; 8 positions match TRBD1. J was trimmed by 8 bases and V by 5 bases; bases with no gene match: 7. The germline V gene encodes CDR1 SGHAT and CDR2 FQDESV (reference sequence). The CDR3 extends over 14 amino acids. CDR3 bases: TGTGCCAGCAGCCCACAGGGGGAGGACGAAAAACTGTTTTTT. Translating it yields CASSPQGEDEKLFF.

The chain carries TRBV6-4 and TRBJ1-3; D may be TRBD1 (5 bases). V lost 2 bases to trimming and J lost 7 bases, with 12 bases between them. CDR3 length equals 14 residues. Per germline, CDR1 MRHNA and CDR2 SNTAGT. The CDR3 region is CASSDGTRSNTIYF. The DNA of the CDR3 is TGTGCCAGCAGTGACGGGACGAGGTCGAACACCATATATTTT.

The V call is TRBV5-4, the J call TRBJ1-6, with 7 bases matching TRBD1. The CDR3 length is 14 residues. Germline CDR1 is SGHNT and CDR2 is YYREEE (reference sequence). V gave up 2 bases and J gave up 5 bases; unmatched junction bases: 1. CDR3 DNA: TGTGCCAGCAGCTTCGACAGGGATAATTCACCCCTCCACTTT. It specifies CASSFDRDNSPLHF.

This clone appeared a single time. The chain combines TRBV5-1 with TRBJ1-1; D may be TRBD1 (5 bases). Trimming cost V 6 bases and J 2 bases, with 8 bases left between them. The CDR3 loop spans 12 amino acids. Germline-derived CDR1 and CDR2 are SGHRS and YFSETQ. The CDR3 DNA sequence: TGCGCCAGCACCGACAGAAACACTGAAGCTTTCTTT. Translation gives CASTDRNTEAFF.

J is TRBJ2-1 and V is TRBV2; possibly TRBD1 or TRBD2 for D (5 bases each). Germline V lookup: CDR1 SNHLY, CDR2 FYNNEI. The CDR3 covers 12 residues. The V end lost 7 bases, the J end lost 6 bases, and 10 bases lay between the germline ends. The CDR3 bases are TGTGCCAGCACCGAGAGGGGCAATGAGCAGTTCTTC. Amino acid sequence: CASTERGNEQFF.

This chain connects TRBV6-5 to TRBJ2-1; D is perhaps TRBD2 (5 bases). V gave up 4 bases and J gave up 4 bases, with 14 bases separating them. This CDR3 is 15 amino acids long. The V gene's germline CDR1 is MNHEY and CDR2 SVGAGI. CDR3 DNA: TGTGCCAGCAGTTTGGAGGCAAGCCCTTACAATGAGCAGTTCTTC. Encoded protein: CASSLEASPYNEQFF.

This rearrangement joins TRBV10-3 to TRBJ2-7; weak D call: TRBD1 (6 bases). V was shortened by 1 base and J by 0 bases, with 13 bases between the two germline ends. The CDR3 spans 16 residues. The germline V gene has CDR1 ENHRY and CDR2 SYGVKD. The CDR3 region is CAISEFWGPSSYEQYF. The CDR3, as DNA: TGTGCCATCAGTGAGTTCTGGGGGCCCAGCTCCTACGAGCAGTACTTC.

The CDR3 bases are TGTGCCAGCAGCTTAGTAGGGTCAGGTGAGCAGTTCTTC. Translated, it gives CASSLVGSGEQFF. The chain has TRBV7-3 and TRBJ2-1, with D uncertain. Trimming shortened V by 2 bases and J by 9 bases, and 11 bases separated the two germline ends. There are 13 residues in the CDR3. Germline V gene data show CDR1 as SGHTA and CDR2 as FQGTGA.

The J gene is TRBJ1-2, the V gene TRBV30; D is unclear. Per the germline V gene, CDR1 is GTSNPN and CDR2 is SVGIG (reference sequence). This CDR3 is 12 amino acids long. The V gene lost 4 bases and the J gene lost 8 bases, with 14 bases spanning the gap. This CDR3 reads CAWTSPEGGYTF. The DNA of the CDR3 is TGTGCCTGGACCTCGCCCGAAGGGGGCTACACCTTC.

This chain uses TRBV7-2 with TRBJ1-3; a possible D gene is TRBD1 (5 bases). The V end lost 5 bases, the J end lost 0 bases, and 17 bases lay between the germline ends. This CDR3 comprises 17 residues. CDR1 and CDR2 from the germline V gene are SGHTA and FQGNSA. CDR3 in DNA: TGTGCCAGCAGCCACAGAAGTGGGGGGAGCTCTGGAAACACCATATATTTT. It encodes CASSHRSGGSSGNTIYF.

This clone was seen more than once but under ten times. V gene TRBV4-2 combines with J gene TRBJ1-3; D is possibly TRBD1 (5 bases). Between the trimmed V and J ends, which lost 0 bases and 0 bases, there was a span of 15 bases. The CDR3 loop spans 18 amino acids. CDR1 and CDR2 from the germline V gene are LGHNA and YNFKEQ. CDR3 nucleotides: TGTGCCAGCAGCCAAGATTTGGGGCGCGGAGGCTCTGGAAACACCATATATTTT. Protein: CASSQDLGRGGSGNTIYF.

This clone is a singleton in its sample. The genes are TRBV27 and TRBJ2-3; 7 bases are a match to TRBD2. The V segment lost 6 bases and the J segment 4 bases; nucleotides outside the gene matches: 10. CDR3 length equals 15 residues. CDR1 and CDR2 (germline): MNHEY, SMNVEV (reference sequence). The CDR3 reads CASSRSGAVADTQYF. The CDR3 region has the DNA TGTGCCAGCAGCCGGAGCGGGGCGGTCGCAGATACGCAGTATTTT.

This clone was recorded only once. The chain couples TRBV4-1 to TRBJ1-2; D unresolved. Germline lookup yields CDR1 MGHRA and CDR2 YSYEKL. V lost 8 bases and J lost 3, with 7 bases in between. This CDR3 contains 11 residues. CDR3 residues: CASGRDYGYTF. In nucleotides, the CDR3 is TGCGCCAGCGGACGCGACTATGGCTACACCTTC.

The chain carries TRBV5-6 and TRBJ1-6, with a tentative D call TRBD1 (5 bases). V lost 4 bases, J lost 7 bases, and 12 bases lay in between. The germline V gene encodes CDR1 SGHDT and CDR2 YYEEEE. The length of the CDR3 is 14 residues. The CDR3 protein is CASSRPGGNSPLHF. The CDR3 bases are TGTGCCAGCAGCCGGCCGGGGGGGAATTCACCCCTCCACTTT.

The chain links TRBV29-1 to TRBJ1-2, with TRBD1 matching over 7 bases. The V and J ends lost 7 bases and 2 bases, in that order; junction bases with no gene match: 7. Germline CDR1 SQVTM, CDR2 ANQGSEA. This CDR3 contains 13 residues. CDR3 bases: TGCAGCGCCAGACAGGGCCCCAACTATGGCTACACCTTC. Protein sequence: CSARQGPNYGYTF.

This chain connects TRBV6-1 to TRBJ1-3; a weak D match, TRBD1 (6 bases). Deletions cut 7 bases from V and 2 bases from J, with 15 bases between. From germline, CDR1 is MNHNS and CDR2 SASEGT. The CDR3 has 15 residues. The CDR3 DNA follows: TGTGCCAGCACTCCTCGGGGGACACCTGGAAACACCATATATTTT. Translated: CASTPRGTPGNTIYF.

The chain couples TRBV14 to TRBJ2-5; D might be TRBD1 or TRBD2, each matching 5 bases. Per germline, CDR1 SGHDN and CDR2 FVKESK. The CDR3 has 14 residues. V gave up 2 bases and J gave up 4 bases, with 11 bases separating them. The CDR3 spells CASSQRHGGETQYF. CDR3 coding DNA: TGTGCCAGCAGCCAAAGGCATGGGGGAGAGACCCAGTACTTC.